This TCR beta chain was profiled in a study of T cell responses to AZD1222 COVID-19 vaccine. Study summary: Combined were second doses at about 4 or about 12 weeks. Overall study findings and caveats: Unmutated variant regions are reportedly the target of nearly half of TCRs that are spike-specific. Donors were mostly white British, more females; clonal diversity possibly underestimated.

A note on this clone: Its specificity is not known.

Germline CDR1 reads MNHEY; CDR2 reads SMNVEV (reference sequence). The CDR3 has 13 amino acids. Trimming took off 5 bases at V and 4 bases at J, with 9 bases between the two ends. Sequencing was performed with immunoSEQ multiplex PCR; in TCRdb, only in-frame clones are kept and a portion is missing. The sample lists 150,000 to 200,000 clones, 70% to 90% occurring once. The material sequenced was peripheral blood, taken on day 0 of AZD1222 vaccination. The clonotype originates from an adult in good health. The chain couples TRBV27 to TRBJ1-5; perhaps TRBD1 as D (6 bases). In DNA form, the CDR3 reads TGTGCCAGCAGTCTCACAGGGAATCAGCCCCAGCATTTT. Translation gives CASSLTGNQPQHF.